These 21 T cell receptor beta chains came from one sample sequenced in a study of T-cell memory formation after mild COVID-19. TCRdb processed the 5' RACE reads anew with MiXCR; each CDR3 protein has one entry. The table has a few hundred thousand distinct CDR3 sequences, over 9% seen once. Sequenced material: PBMCs or a T cell subset sorted from them (not recorded which). Every receptor here comes from a man younger than 35 who had mild COVID-19 (a few samples of this study predate the infection). Cell type and time point are not known.

This clonotype occurred a few times. CDR3 nucleotides: TGTGCCAGCAGTTGGACGGGGCCCAATCAGCCCCAGCATTTT. Translating gives CASSWTGPNQPQHF. The chain is built from TRBV6-2 or TRBV6-3 and TRBJ1-5; maybe TRBD1 (5 bases). CDR3 size: 14 residues. The germline V gene encodes CDR1 MNHEY and CDR2 SVGEGT. V dropped 4 bases and J dropped 3 bases, with 10 bases sitting between them.

The chain uses TRBV6-6 and TRBJ1-6; D gene ambiguous. Germline CDR1 MNHNY, CDR2 SVGAGI (reference sequence). There are 15 residues in the CDR3. V shed 5 bases and J shed 4 bases, with 12 bases lying between them. The CDR3 region is CASSSNNEYNSPLHF. In DNA form, the CDR3 reads TGTGCCAGCAGTAGTAACAATGAATATAATTCACCCCTCCACTTT.

This clonotype was counted only a few times. The V call is TRBV7-2, the J call TRBJ2-3, with 9 bases fitting TRBD1. From germline, CDR1 is SGHTA and CDR2 FQGNSA. The CDR3 covers 16 residues. J lost 4 bases, V lost 3 bases, and 8 bases had no gene match. The CDR3 reads CASSFGGQGNSDTQYF. The DNA for the CDR3 is TGTGCCAGCAGCTTTGGAGGACAGGGGAATTCAGATACGCAGTATTTT.

The genes are TRBV4-1 and TRBJ2-7; the D gene is possibly TRBD2 (5 bases). Trimming took off 0 bases at V and 6 bases at J, with 12 bases between the two ends. The CDR3 runs to 14 residues. From germline, CDR1 is MGHRA and CDR2 YSYEKL. Here the CDR3 DNA reads TGCGCCAGCAGCCAAGATTTTCCGGGGTCCGAGCAGTACGTC. It translates to CASSQDFPGSEQYV.

The table lists this clonotype with many counts. The rearrangement links TRBV27 to TRBJ1-6; no reliable D call. Germline CDR1 reads MNHEY; CDR2 reads SMNVEV (reference sequence). There are 13 residues in the CDR3. Trimming cost V 6 bases and J 10 bases, with 13 bases left between them. CDR3 amino acids: CASSPQSYSPLHF. As DNA, the CDR3 is TGTGCCAGCAGCCCCCAGTCTTACTCACCCCTCCACTTT.

The rearrangement joins TRBV3-1 to TRBJ1-4, with D maybe TRBD1 (5 bases). CDR1 and CDR2 from the germline V gene are LGHDT and YNNKEL (reference sequence). V lost 0 bases and J 6 bases, leaving 14 bases between the germline ends. The CDR3 spans 16 residues. The CDR3 spells CASSQEASGLDEKLFF. CDR3 coding DNA: TGTGCCAGCAGCCAAGAGGCGTCGGGGCTAGATGAAAAACTGTTTTTT.

This clonotype was seen repeatedly, ten times or more. For the CDR3, the DNA is TGTGCCAGCTCATCGGGACAGAACTATGGCTACACCTTC. Translation gives CASSSGQNYGYTF. The chain is built from TRBV7-9 and TRBJ1-2, with 7 bases fitting TRBD1. The CDR3 totals 13 residues. Germline lookup yields CDR1 SEHNR and CDR2 FQNEAQ (reference sequence). With V trimmed by 8 bases and J by 2 bases, 5 bases remained unmatched. Together with reference TRBV7-9 and TRBJ1-2, the CDR3 gives the full variable domain: DTGVSQNPRHKITKRGQNVTFRCDPISEHNRLYWYRQTLGQGPEFLTYFQNEAQLEKSRLLSDRFSAERPKGSFSTLEIQRTEQGDSAMYLCASSSGQNYGYTFGSGTRLTVV.

This clonotype was found many times. This sequence joins TRBV2 and TRBJ2-7; TRBD1 is a possible D gene (6 bases). The CDR3 consists of 15 residues. Germline values: CDR1 SNHLY, CDR2 FYNNEI. V lost 7 bases, J lost 2 bases, and 18 bases lay in between. CDR3 nucleotides: TGTGCCAGCACCTCATTGGACAGTCTCCCCTACGAGCAGTACTTC. Translating it yields CASTSLDSLPYEQYF.

The sample holds a few counts of this clonotype. This chain links TRBV7-9 with TRBJ2-4; possible D gene TRBD1, 5 bases. The CDR3 contains 12 residues. Trimming shortened V by 3 bases and J by 13 bases, and 13 bases separated the two germline ends. In germline, CDR1 is SEHNR, CDR2 FQNEAQ (reference sequence). This CDR3 is CASSFDSYLQYF. CDR3 coding DNA: TGTGCCAGCAGCTTTGACAGCTACCTGCAGTACTTC.

This clonotype was recorded a few times. The chain has TRBV5-1 and TRBJ2-1; D not certain. Germline V gives CDR1 SGHRS, CDR2 YFSETQ. The CDR3 contains 12 residues. Trimming shortened V by 3 bases and J by 12 bases, and 13 bases separated the two germline ends. The CDR3 region has the DNA TGCGCCAGCAGCTCCCCCCAGGCACGGCAGTTCTTC. It codes for CASSSPQARQFF. Complete variable domain (other parts from reference TRBV5-1 and TRBJ2-1): KAGVTQTPRYLIKTRGQQVTLSCSPISGHRSVSWYQQTPGQGLQFLFEYFSETQRNKGNFPGRFSGRQFSNSRSEMNVSTLELGDSALYLCASSSPQARQFFGPGTRLTVL.

V is TRBV12-3 or TRBV12-4 and J is TRBJ2-2, with D maybe TRBD2 (6 bases). The CDR3 length is 15 residues. V was trimmed by 3 bases and J by 3 bases, leaving 11 bases between them. CDR3 in DNA: TGTGCCAGCAGTTTCGGCCTAGCGCACACCGGGGAGCTGTTTTTT. Translating gives CASSFGLAHTGELFF.

This clonotype was observed at least ten times. The chain combines TRBV15 with TRBJ1-4; perhaps TRBD1 as D (5 bases). The CDR3 has 14 residues. Germline CDR1 is LNHNV and CDR2 is YYDKDF (reference sequence). With 9 bases removed from V and 1 base from J, the gap between germline ends came to 12 bases. The CDR3 loop reads CATTRDLTNEKLFF. Here the CDR3 DNA reads TGTGCCACTACCAGGGATCTAACTAATGAAAAACTGTTTTTT.

The chain has TRBV29-1 and TRBJ2-3, with 7 bases that match TRBD1. Germline loops: CDR1 SQVTM, CDR2 ANQGSEA. The CDR3 contains 18 residues. Germline trimming cut 0 bases from V and 1 base from J; bases unmatched to any gene: 13. CDR3 loop: CSVEDPDWTGERTDTQYF. In DNA, the CDR3 is TGCAGCGTTGAAGATCCCGACTGGACAGGCGAACGCACAGATACGCAGTATTTT.

There are a few counts of this clonotype. This chain joins TRBV12-3 or TRBV12-4 and TRBJ2-1; D unresolved. This CDR3 has 11 amino acids. Deletions cut 2 bases from V and 9 bases from J, with 5 bases between. CDR3 loop: CASSLQSEQFF. The CDR3 DNA reads as TGTGCCAGCAGTTTACAGTCTGAGCAGTTCTTC.

Ten or more counts support this clonotype. The V and J genes are TRBV29-1 and TRBJ2-7, with a weak D call TRBD2 (5 bases). CDR3 length equals 14 residues. CDR1 and CDR2 from the germline V gene are SQVTM and ANQGSEA. V was shortened by 4 bases and J by 6 bases, with 19 bases between the two germline ends. CDR3 residues: CSVGPSFSGREQYF. CDR3 DNA: TGCAGCGTTGGCCCTAGCTTCTCCGGGCGCGAGCAGTACTTC.

This CDR3 is CASSAPRADTQYF. For the CDR3, the DNA is TGCGCCAGCAGCGCACCTAGGGCAGATACGCAGTATTTT. The chain has TRBV5-1 and TRBJ2-3, with D uncertain. The CDR3 is made up of 13 amino acids. The V end lost 4 bases, the J end lost 4 bases, and 10 bases lay between the germline ends. CDR1 and CDR2 from the germline V gene are SGHRS and YFSETQ.

This clonotype has just a few counts. The chain is built from TRBV4-1 and TRBJ2-3, with TRBD2 matching 10 bases. Losses at the gene ends were 4 bases for V and 4 bases for J; bases not matched to a gene: 17. This CDR3 has 19 amino acids. Looked up from germline, CDR1 is MGHRA and CDR2 is YSYEKL. The CDR3 bases are TGCGCCAGCAGCCCGAACAAATGGACTAGCGGAAACGCGGCAGATACGCAGTATTTT. Its protein is CASSPNKWTSGNAADTQYF.

V is TRBV11-2 and J is TRBJ2-2; tentatively, D is TRBD1 (5 bases). Trimming shortened V by 5 bases and J by 0 bases, and 10 bases separated the two germline ends. Germline V gene lookup returns CDR1 SGHAT and CDR2 FQNNGV. The CDR3 totals 15 residues. The CDR3, as DNA: TGTGCCAGCAGCCCCAGGACACCGAACACCGGGGAGCTGTTTTTT. It is translated as CASSPRTPNTGELFF.

The CDR3 protein is CASSSQEVYQETQYF. The CDR3 nucleotides are TGCGCCAGCAGCTCCCAGGAAGTGTACCAAGAGACCCAGTACTTC. This chain uses TRBV5-1 with TRBJ2-5; unclear D gene. Trimming pared 3 bases from V and 0 bases from J, leaving 12 bases between. Per the germline V gene, CDR1 is SGHRS and CDR2 is YFSETQ. The length of the CDR3 is 15 residues.

V is TRBV25-1 and J is TRBJ1-1; weak D call: TRBD1 (6 bases). CDR1 and CDR2 (germline): MGHDK, SYGVNS. Trimming cost V 2 bases and J 11 bases, with 18 bases left between them. The CDR3 totals 14 residues. In nucleotides, the CDR3 is TGTGCCAGCAGTGAACGGGACATTCTGGGTTCGGCTTTCTTT. Its translation is CASSERDILGSAFF. The full variable domain, with the rest looked up from reference TRBV25-1 and TRBJ1-1, is EADIYQTPRYLVIGTGKKITLECSQTMGHDKMYWYQQDPGMELHLIHYSYGVNSTEKGDLSSESTVSRIRTEHFPLTLESARPSHTSQYLCASSERDILGSAFFGQGTRLTVV.

The chain carries TRBV20-1 and TRBJ1-2; 8 bases fit TRBD1. Germline V gives CDR1 DFQATT, CDR2 SNEGSKA (reference sequence). This CDR3 comprises 14 residues. The J segment lost 8 bases and the V segment lost 6 bases, leaving 14 bases of the junction unmatched. CDR3 DNA: TGCAGTGCAAAAGTCCAGGGGGCATTTGGAGGCTACACCTTC. Residues: CSAKVQGAFGGYTF.